These 28 T cell receptor beta chains were sequenced from one sample in a study of T cell responses to AZD1222 COVID-19 vaccine. Clones were read by immunoSEQ multiplex PCR, and TCRdb kept only the in-frame ones, dropping some. The sample yields some 180,000 clones, approximately 92% seen once. The sequenced sample was peripheral blood, obtained 28 days after the second dose of the MenACWY control vaccine. Receptor source: an adult who received the MenACWY meningococcal vaccine as a control.

The chain links TRBV2 to TRBJ1-2; 9 bases fit TRBD1. Germline V CDR1 and CDR2: SNHLY, FYNNEI. The CDR3 loop spans 13 amino acids. With V trimmed by 5 bases and J by 6 bases, 4 bases remained unmatched. This CDR3 reads CASSFTGGNGYTF. CDR3 bases: TGTGCCAGCAGTTTTACAGGGGGCAATGGCTACACCTTC.

CDR3 in amino acids: CASRGWGGPNQPQHF. The CDR3, as DNA: TGTGCCAGCAGGGGGTGGGGGGGGCCCAATCAGCCCCAGCATTTT. The rearrangement joins TRBV27 to TRBJ1-5, with D possibly matching TRBD1 (6 bases). The CDR3 has 15 amino acids. The germline V and J ends were trimmed by 6 bases and 3 bases, with 15 bases remaining between them. The germline V gene encodes CDR1 MNHEY and CDR2 SMNVEV (reference sequence).

The rearrangement joins TRBV5-1 to TRBJ1-4; the match to TRBD1 covers 9 bases. The CDR3 covers 14 residues. The V gene end was trimmed by 4 bases and the J gene end by 7 bases; junction bases not matched to a gene: 5. Germline V gene sequence: CDR1 SGHRS, CDR2 YFSETQ. CDR3 coding DNA: TGCGCCAGCAGCCTGGGACAGGGACTTGAAAAACTGTTTTTT. This sequence encodes CASSLGQGLEKLFF.

Only one count was recorded for this clone. The rearrangement joins TRBV5-1 to TRBJ1-3; possibly TRBD1 for D (6 bases). Looked up from germline, CDR1 is SGHRS and CDR2 is YFSETQ. Trimming took 4 bases from V and 2 from J, leaving 10 bases between them. This CDR3 contains 14 residues. The CDR3 loop reads CASSGNRAGNTIYF. CDR3 DNA: TGCGCCAGCAGCGGAAACAGGGCTGGAAACACCATATATTTT.

This sequence joins TRBV5-6 and TRBJ1-2, with 7 bases identical to TRBD1. CDR1 and CDR2 from the germline V gene are SGHDT and YYEEEE. V was pared by 2 bases and J by 3 bases, with 1 base of the junction left unmatched. The CDR3 is made up of 13 amino acids. The CDR3, as DNA: TGTGCCAGCAGCTTTGGGACAGACTATGGCTACACCTTC. It is translated as CASSFGTDYGYTF.

V gene TRBV3-1 (or the pseudogene TRBV3-2) combines with J gene TRBJ1-1; possible D gene TRBD1, 5 bases. V was trimmed by 4 bases and J by 3 bases, leaving 12 bases between them. CDR1 and CDR2 from the germline V gene are LGHDT and YNNKEL (reference sequence). This CDR3 is built from 14 residues. CDR3 sequence (DNA): TGTGCCAGCAGCCCGACCGGGACTTACACTGAAGCTTTCTTT. Its translation: CASSPTGTYTEAFF.

The chain couples TRBV11-2 to TRBJ1-3, with D unclear. Germline values: CDR1 SGHAT, CDR2 FQNNGV. This CDR3 contains 14 residues. Trimming stripped 5 bases from V and 7 bases from J, with 15 bases between. As DNA, the CDR3 is TGTGCCAGCAGCCCCCCCGGGGTACCGAACACCATATATTTT. This gives the protein CASSPPGVPNTIYF.

This clone occurred a few times. The chain employs TRBV24-1 and TRBJ2-1; 15 positions match TRBD2. This CDR3 is built from 15 residues. Unmatched junction bases numbered 6, after V lost 9 bases and J lost 7 bases. CDR1 and CDR2 from the germline V gene are KGHDR and SFDVKD. The CDR3 spells CATSGLAGGLNEQFF. CDR3 nucleotides: TGTGCCACCTCCGGACTAGCGGGGGGGCTTAATGAGCAGTTCTTC.

The V call is TRBV30, the J call TRBJ2-1, with 8 bases aligning to TRBD2. The germline gives CDR1 GTSNPN, CDR2 SVGIG (reference sequence). The V gene end was trimmed by 3 bases and the J gene end by 6 bases; junction bases not matched to a gene: 7. CDR3 length: 14 amino acids. The CDR3 nucleotides read TGTGCCTGGAGGGGCGGGGGGACGCTCAATGAGCAGTTCTTC. Its protein product is CAWRGGGTLNEQFF.

The CDR3 spells CSVPGGPYNEQFF. The CDR3 nucleotides read TGCAGCGTACCGGGGGGCCCCTACAATGAGCAGTTCTTC. The J gene is TRBJ2-1, the V gene TRBV29-1, with a possible D match to TRBD2 (7 bases). Trimming cost V 6 bases and J 2 bases, with 11 bases left between them. The CDR3 loop spans 13 amino acids. The germline gives CDR1 SQVTM, CDR2 ANQGSEA.

The chain employs TRBV19 and TRBJ1-2; 8 nucleotides match TRBD1. The CDR3 is 15 amino acids. Losses at the gene ends were 5 bases for V and 4 bases for J; bases not matched to a gene: 9. Germline lookup yields CDR1 LNHDA and CDR2 SQIVND (reference sequence). This chain's CDR3 is CASSAQGAAGYGYTF. The CDR3 nucleotides are TGTGCCAGTAGTGCCCAGGGGGCGGCAGGCTATGGCTACACCTTC.

This clone was detected once. The rearrangement joins TRBV2 to TRBJ2-7; D may correspond to TRBD1 or TRBD2 (5 bases each). The CDR3 covers 12 residues. CDR1 and CDR2 (germline): SNHLY, FYNNEI. The CDR3 sequence: CAVRGPSYEQYF. As DNA, the CDR3 is TGTGCAGTTAGGGGACCCTCCTACGAGCAGTACTTC.

This clone appeared a single time. The chain joins TRBV18 to TRBJ1-3, with 7 positions matching TRBD1. Germline CDR1 and CDR2: KGHSH and LQKENI. Germline trimming cut 6 bases from V and 5 bases from J; bases unmatched to any gene: 16. This CDR3 has 17 residues. In nucleotides, the CDR3 is TGTGCCAGCTCCACAGGGGTCCCAACCCGAATAAGAAACACCATATATTTT. Translating gives CASSTGVPTRIRNTIYF.

A single count supports this clone. The chain couples TRBV19 to TRBJ1-4; 7 positions agree with TRBD1. The trim removed 5 bases at V and 8 bases at J, leaving 20 bases unmatched. The CDR3 consists of 18 residues. Germline V gives CDR1 LNHDA, CDR2 SQIVND (reference sequence). CDR3 DNA sequence: TGTGCCAGTAGTCCGGACAGGTGGAACCCGGAAACTACCGAAAAACTGTTTTTT. This encodes CASSPDRWNPETTEKLFF.

The chain has TRBV5-6 and TRBJ1-2, with 11 bases lining up with TRBD1. CDR3 size: 16 residues. Looked up from germline, CDR1 is SGHDT and CDR2 is YYEEEE. With 1 base clipped from V and 4 bases from J, the junction kept 6 bases outside the gene matches. The CDR3, as DNA: TGTGCCAGCAGCTTGCAGGACAGGGGGCAACTCTATGGCTACACCTTC. It specifies CASSLQDRGQLYGYTF.

This chain uses TRBV7-2 with TRBJ1-5, with TRBD1 as a possible D gene (5 bases). The CDR3 covers 13 residues. Germline values: CDR1 SGHTA, CDR2 FQGNSA. With 5 bases removed from V and 4 bases from J, the gap between germline ends came to 9 bases. This CDR3 is CASSPRQNQPQHF. CDR3 DNA: TGTGCCAGCAGCCCAAGACAGAATCAGCCCCAGCATTTT.

The chain has TRBV7-2 and TRBJ2-7; D perhaps matches TRBD2 (6 bases). The germline V and J ends were trimmed by 1 base and 5 bases, with 12 bases remaining between them. From germline, CDR1 is SGHTA and CDR2 FQGNSA. This CDR3 spans 14 amino acids. The CDR3, as DNA: TGTGCCAGCAGCTTAGTAAGGCCGGGGGACGAGCAGTACTTC. Translated, it gives CASSLVRPGDEQYF.

This chain joins TRBV2 and TRBJ2-7, with 8 bases aligning to TRBD2. Germline lookup yields CDR1 SNHLY and CDR2 FYNNEI. V lost 8 bases, J lost 5 bases, and 11 bases stayed unmatched. This CDR3 comprises 14 residues. The CDR3 nucleotides are TGTGCCAGCGGTGGGGGGACTAGTTATGACGAGCAGTACTTC. Its translation: CASGGGTSYDEQYF.

J is TRBJ1-2 and V is TRBV6-5; 7 bases map to TRBD1. The germline V gene has CDR1 MNHEY and CDR2 SVGAGI. There are 13 residues in the CDR3. J lost 3 bases, V lost 6 bases, and 4 bases had no gene match. DNA of the CDR3: TGTGCCAGCAGGATCGACAGGGACTATGGCTACACCTTC. Amino acids: CASRIDRDYGYTF.

V is TRBV6-2 or TRBV6-3 and J is TRBJ1-2; perhaps TRBD1 as D (6 bases). V lost 5 bases and J 0 bases, leaving 16 bases between the germline ends. CDR3 length: 16 residues. Per germline, CDR1 MNHEY and CDR2 SVGEGT. CDR3 sequence: CASSVTGAIANYGYTF. CDR3 coding DNA: TGTGCCAGCAGTGTGACAGGAGCCATAGCTAACTATGGCTACACCTTC.

The rearrangement links TRBV6-5 to TRBJ1-4; D is uncertain. The CDR3 loop spans 13 amino acids. CDR1 MNHEY and CDR2 SVGAGI come from the germline V gene. V gave up 0 bases and J gave up 5 bases, with 4 bases separating them. CDR3 DNA: TGTGCCAGCAGTTACTCGATCAATGAAAAACTGTTTTTT. Its translation: CASSYSINEKLFF.

This clone was seen a few times. CDR3 sequence reads: CASSLGQGGGEQYF. The CDR3 nucleotides are TGCGCCAGCAGCTTAGGACAGGGGGGAGGCGAGCAGTACTTC. The rearrangement joins TRBV5-1 to TRBJ2-7; 10 nucleotides agree with TRBD1. Per germline, CDR1 SGHRS and CDR2 YFSETQ. The CDR3 is made up of 14 amino acids. The V gene end was trimmed by 2 bases and the J gene end by 6 bases; junction bases not matched to a gene: 5.

This rearrangement joins TRBV11-3 to TRBJ2-5; a weak D match, TRBD1 (8 bases). The ends were cut back, 5 bases at V and 4 bases at J, with 14 bases in the middle. Germline V gives CDR1 SGHNT, CDR2 YENEEA. The CDR3 length is 14 residues. The CDR3 sequence: CASSHTGGGETQYF. The CDR3 coding sequence is TGTGCCAGCAGCCATACAGGGGGGGGAGAGACCCAGTACTTC.

The chain has TRBV5-5 and TRBJ1-5; D might be TRBD1 (6 bases). The CDR3 contains 16 residues. Germline assignment: CDR1 SGHKS and CDR2 YYEKEE (reference sequence). V was cut by 0 bases and J by 4 bases, with 14 bases left in between. DNA for the CDR3: TGTGCCAGCAGCTTGGGGCACAGGGATCGGAATCAGCCCCAGCATTTT. This gives the protein CASSLGHRDRNQPQHF.

The chain carries TRBV30 and TRBJ1-4, with 10 bases fitting TRBD1. Germline assignment: CDR1 GTSNPN and CDR2 SVGIG (reference sequence). Unmatched junction bases numbered 13, after V lost 3 bases and J lost 3 bases. CDR3 length equals 18 residues. CDR3 coding DNA: TGTGCCTGGAGCGCCGGGGACAGGGGACGGGGGGCTAATGAAAAACTGTTTTTT. Its translation is CAWSAGDRGRGANEKLFF.

This chain connects TRBV6-5 to TRBJ1-3; D is unresolved. Germline CDR1 is MNHEY and CDR2 is SVGAGI. The CDR3 sequence is 11 residues long. The ends were cut back, 7 bases at V and 5 bases at J, with 6 bases in the middle. The CDR3 DNA follows: TGTGCCAGCAAAGTAAGAAACACCATATATTTT. The encoded protein is CASKVRNTIYF.

V and J are TRBV12-5 and TRBJ1-5; D is undetermined. Trimming removed 1 base from V and 9 bases from J, with 4 bases in between. Germline CDR1 reads LGHNT; CDR2 reads FRNRAP. The CDR3 covers 11 residues. The CDR3 nucleotides are TGTGCTAGTGGTTTGGGTTGGCCCCAGCATTTT. Translated, it gives CASGLGWPQHF. The entire variable domain, with the rest obtained from reference TRBV12-5 and TRBJ1-5, is as follows: DARVTQTPRHKVTEMGQEVTMRCQPILGHNTVFWYRQTMMQGLELLAYFRNRAPLDDSGMPKDRFSAEMPDATLATLKIQPSEPRDSAVYFCASGLGWPQHFGDGTRLSIL.

The J gene is TRBJ1-2, the V gene TRBV18, with D unclear. V was cut by 3 bases and J by 3 bases, with 14 bases left in between. The CDR3 is made up of 15 amino acids. CDR1 is KGHSH and CDR2 is LQKENI in the germline V gene. The CDR3: CASSPLARPDYGYTF. CDR3 DNA sequence: TGTGCCAGCTCACCTCTGGCCCGACCGGACTATGGCTACACCTTC. Together with reference TRBV18 and TRBJ1-2, the CDR3 gives the full variable domain: NAGVMQNPRHLVRRRGQEARLRCSPMKGHSHVYWYRQLPEEGLKFMVYLQKENIIDESGMPKERFSAEFPKEGPSILRIQQVVRGDSAAYFCASSPLARPDYGYTFGSGTRLTVV.